The clone carrying this T cell receptor (beta chain) was picked up one time. The sample belongs to a study of blood T cell repertoires in COVID-19. At the level of the study: Material from acute and convalescent COVID-19 was sourced from the United States, Italy and Spain. T cells, B-cell-depleted T cells, or PBMCs supplied cDNA or gDNA.

As originally analysed: How many nucleated cells were present was estimated from reference gene primer amplification. Sequencing used immunoSEQ multiplex PCR; TCRdb keeps in-frame clones, though not all of them. For V, J and clone size, that table is used; D and trimming come from the DNA. In the table there are around 140,000 clones, around 89% of which are singletons. The CDR3 runs to 17 residues. V dropped 3 bases and J dropped 5; count of bases not matched to a gene: 12. Looked up from germline, CDR1 is MGHRA and CDR2 is YSYEKL. The rearrangement uses TRBV4-1 and TRBJ2-2; 7 bases are a match to TRBD1. Source material: peripheral blood. The source of this sequence is a human donor in a cohort sampled during active COVID-19. CDR3 in amino acids: CASSQTRLGQYTGELFF. CDR3 nucleotides: TGCGCCAGCAGCCAGACAAGATTGGGACAGTATACCGGGGAGCTGTTTTTT.